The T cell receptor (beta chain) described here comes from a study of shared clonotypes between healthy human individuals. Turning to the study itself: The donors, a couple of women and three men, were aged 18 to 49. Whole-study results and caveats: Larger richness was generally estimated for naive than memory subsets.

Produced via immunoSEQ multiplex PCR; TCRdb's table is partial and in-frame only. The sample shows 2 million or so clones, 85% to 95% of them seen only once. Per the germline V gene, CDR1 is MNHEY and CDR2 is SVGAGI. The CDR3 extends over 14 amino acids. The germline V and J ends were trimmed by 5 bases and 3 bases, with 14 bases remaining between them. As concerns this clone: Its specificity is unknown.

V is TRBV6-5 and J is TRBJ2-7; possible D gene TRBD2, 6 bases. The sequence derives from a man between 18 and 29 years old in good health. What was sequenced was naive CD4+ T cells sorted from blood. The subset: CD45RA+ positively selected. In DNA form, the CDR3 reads TGTGCCAGCAGTAGGGGACTGGGCAACTACGAGCAGTACTTC. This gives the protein CASSRGLGNYEQYF.